This T cell receptor (beta chain) was obtained from a study of cytomegalovirus exposure and HLA in healthy donors. CDR3 length equals 14 residues. V lost 0 bases and J 3 bases, leaving 8 bases between the germline ends. The V gene's germline CDR1 is SGHVS and CDR2 FNYEAQ. The study ran its PCR with 60 Vbeta and 13 Jbeta primers. Assay: immunoSEQ multiplex PCR; the TCRdb copy retains only in-frame clones and omits some. The sample includes 50,000 to 65,000 clones, 65% to 85% of them seen just once. The receptor was isolated from a man in his late teens or twenties in good health and CMV-seronegative. The source material was PBMCs. The genes are TRBV7-6 and TRBJ1-1; a weak D match, TRBD1 (5 bases). This CDR3 reads CASSLARGDTEAFF. The CDR3 DNA reads TGTGCCAGCAGCTTAGCACGGGGGGACACTGAAGCTTTCTTT.